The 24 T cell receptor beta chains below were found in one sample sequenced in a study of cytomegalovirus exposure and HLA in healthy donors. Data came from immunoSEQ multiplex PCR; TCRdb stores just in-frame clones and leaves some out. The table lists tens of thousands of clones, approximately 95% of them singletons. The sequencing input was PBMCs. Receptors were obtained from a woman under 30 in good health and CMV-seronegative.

CDR3 in DNA: TGTGCCAGCAGCCCCGGGACAGGGAGGGGCAATGAGCAGTTCTTC. Translated: CASSPGTGRGNEQFF. The rearrangement uses TRBV7-2 and TRBJ2-1, with 9 bases fitting TRBD1. The V gene end was trimmed by 5 bases and the J gene end by 6 bases; junction bases not matched to a gene: 8. CDR3 length: 15 amino acids. Germline lookup yields CDR1 SGHTA and CDR2 FQGNSA.

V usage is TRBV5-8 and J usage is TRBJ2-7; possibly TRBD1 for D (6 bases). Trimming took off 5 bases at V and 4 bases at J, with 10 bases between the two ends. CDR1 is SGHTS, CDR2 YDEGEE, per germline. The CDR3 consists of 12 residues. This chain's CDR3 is CASSPQGYEQYF. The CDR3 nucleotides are TGTGCCAGCAGTCCCCAGGGGTACGAGCAGTACTTC.

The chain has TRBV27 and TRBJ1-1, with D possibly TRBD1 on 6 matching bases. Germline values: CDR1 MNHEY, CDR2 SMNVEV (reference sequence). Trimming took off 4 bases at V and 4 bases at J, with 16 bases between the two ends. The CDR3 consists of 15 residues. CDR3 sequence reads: CASSYRPRGSTEAFF. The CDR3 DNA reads TGTGCCAGCAGTTACCGACCGAGGGGGTCCACTGAAGCTTTCTTT.

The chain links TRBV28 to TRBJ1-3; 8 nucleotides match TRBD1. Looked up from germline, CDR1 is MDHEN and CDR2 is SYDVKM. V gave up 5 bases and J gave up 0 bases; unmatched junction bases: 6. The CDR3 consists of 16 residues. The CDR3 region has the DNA TGTGCCAGCAGTCCCCCGGGACAGGTCTCTGGAAACACCATATATTTT. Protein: CASSPPGQVSGNTIYF.

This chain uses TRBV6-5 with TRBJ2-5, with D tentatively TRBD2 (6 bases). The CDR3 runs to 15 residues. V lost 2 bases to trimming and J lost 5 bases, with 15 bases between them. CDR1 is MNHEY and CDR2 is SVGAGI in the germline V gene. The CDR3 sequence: CASSYGAGWDETQYF. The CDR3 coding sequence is TGTGCCAGCAGTTACGGTGCGGGATGGGATGAGACCCAGTACTTC.

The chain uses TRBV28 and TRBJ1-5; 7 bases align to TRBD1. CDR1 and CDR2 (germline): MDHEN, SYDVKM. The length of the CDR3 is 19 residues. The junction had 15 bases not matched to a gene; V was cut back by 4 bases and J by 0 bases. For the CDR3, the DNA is TGTGCCAGCAGTTCGGCAGTAACACAGGGGACCTATAGCAATCAGCCCCAGCATTTT. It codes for CASSSAVTQGTYSNQPQHF. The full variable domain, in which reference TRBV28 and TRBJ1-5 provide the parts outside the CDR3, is DVKVTQSSRYLVKRTGEKVFLECVQDMDHENMFWYRQDPGLGLRLIYFSYDVKMKEKGDIPEGYSVSREKKERFSLILESASTNQTSMYLCASSSAVTQGTYSNQPQHFGDGTRLSIL.

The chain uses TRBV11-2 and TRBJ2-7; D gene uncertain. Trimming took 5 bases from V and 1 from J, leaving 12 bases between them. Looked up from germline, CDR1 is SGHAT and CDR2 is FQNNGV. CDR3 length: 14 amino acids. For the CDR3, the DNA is TGTGCCAGCAGCCACCGAACAGAATCCTACGAGCAGTACTTC. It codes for CASSHRTESYEQYF.

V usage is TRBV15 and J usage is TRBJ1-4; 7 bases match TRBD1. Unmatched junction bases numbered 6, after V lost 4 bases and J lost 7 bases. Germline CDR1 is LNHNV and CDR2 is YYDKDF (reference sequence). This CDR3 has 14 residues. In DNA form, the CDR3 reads TGTGCCACCAGCAAGGGGGCGGCGGGTGAAAAACTGTTTTTT. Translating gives CATSKGAAGEKLFF. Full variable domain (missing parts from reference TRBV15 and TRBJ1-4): DAMVIQNPRYQVTQFGKPVTLSCSQTLNHNVMYWYQQKSSQAPKLLFHYYDKDFNNEADTPDNFQSRRPNTSFCFLDIRSPGLGDTAMYLCATSKGAAGEKLFFGSGTQLSVL.

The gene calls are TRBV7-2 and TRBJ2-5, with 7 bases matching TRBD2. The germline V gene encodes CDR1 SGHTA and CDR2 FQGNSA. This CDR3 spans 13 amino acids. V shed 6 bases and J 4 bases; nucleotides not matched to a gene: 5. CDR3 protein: CASSLTSIETQYF. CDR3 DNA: TGTGCCAGCAGTCTGACTAGCATAGAGACCCAGTACTTC.

The CDR3 DNA reads TGTGCCAGCAGCGCTTTAGGGCTCTCTTTCTCTCTGCGGGACCCCTCCACAGATACGCAGTATTTT. This translates into CASSALGLSFSLRDPSTDTQYF. The rearrangement uses TRBV28 and TRBJ2-3, with D perhaps matching TRBD2 (6 bases). Trimming cost V 6 bases and J 2 bases, with 36 bases left between them. CDR1 and CDR2 from the germline V gene are MDHEN and SYDVKM. CDR3 length: 22 residues.

The CDR3 sequence is CASSPSTAGSYEQYF. The CDR3 DNA is TGCGCCAGCAGCCCATCCACAGCGGGGTCCTACGAGCAGTACTTC. The rearrangement uses TRBV4-1 and TRBJ2-7; TRBD2 matches 7 bases. The CDR3 is 15 residues long. Germline V lookup: CDR1 MGHRA, CDR2 YSYEKL. The J segment lost 1 base and the V segment lost 4 bases, leaving 7 bases of the junction unmatched.

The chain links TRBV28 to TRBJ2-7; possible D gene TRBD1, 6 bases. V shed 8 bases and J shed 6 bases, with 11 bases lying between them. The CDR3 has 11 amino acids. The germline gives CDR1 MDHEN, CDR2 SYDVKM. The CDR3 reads CASWTAGEQYF. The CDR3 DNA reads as TGTGCCAGCTGGACAGCTGGCGAGCAGTACTTC.

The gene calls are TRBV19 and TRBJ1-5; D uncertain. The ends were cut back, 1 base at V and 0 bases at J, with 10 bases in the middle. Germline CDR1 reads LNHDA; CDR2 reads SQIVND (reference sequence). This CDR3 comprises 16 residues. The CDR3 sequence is CASSIAAGYSNQPQHF. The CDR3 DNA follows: TGTGCCAGTAGTATAGCGGCAGGCTATAGCAATCAGCCCCAGCATTTT.

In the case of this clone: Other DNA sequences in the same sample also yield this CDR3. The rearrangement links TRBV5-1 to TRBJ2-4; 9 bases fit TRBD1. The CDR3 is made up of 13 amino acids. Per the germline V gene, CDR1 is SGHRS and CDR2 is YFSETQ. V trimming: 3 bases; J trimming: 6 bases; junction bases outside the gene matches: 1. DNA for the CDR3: TGCGCCAGCAGCTCGGACAGGGGAAACATTCAGTACTTC. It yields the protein CASSSDRGNIQYF.

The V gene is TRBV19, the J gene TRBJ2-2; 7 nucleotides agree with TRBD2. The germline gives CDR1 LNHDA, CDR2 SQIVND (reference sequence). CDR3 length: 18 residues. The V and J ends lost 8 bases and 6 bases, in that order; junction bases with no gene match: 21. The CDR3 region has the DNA TGTGCCAGTTCTGGCAGGCGAACCGGCGGGAGAAGTGCCGGGGAGCTGTTTTTT. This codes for CASSGRRTGGRSAGELFF.

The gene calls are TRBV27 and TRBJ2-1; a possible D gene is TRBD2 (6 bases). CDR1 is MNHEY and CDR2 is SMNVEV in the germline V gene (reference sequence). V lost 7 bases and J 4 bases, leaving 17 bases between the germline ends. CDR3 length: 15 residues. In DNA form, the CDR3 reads TGTGCCAGCATTGGGGCGGGGAACCGGTACAATGAGCAGTTCTTC. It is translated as CASIGAGNRYNEQFF.

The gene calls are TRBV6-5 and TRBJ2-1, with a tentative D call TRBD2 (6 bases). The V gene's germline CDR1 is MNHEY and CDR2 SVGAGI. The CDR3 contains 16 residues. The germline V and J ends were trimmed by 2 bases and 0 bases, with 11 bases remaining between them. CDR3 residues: CASSYDAGGSYNEQFF. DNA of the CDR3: TGTGCCAGCAGTTACGATGCCGGGGGCTCCTACAATGAGCAGTTCTTC.

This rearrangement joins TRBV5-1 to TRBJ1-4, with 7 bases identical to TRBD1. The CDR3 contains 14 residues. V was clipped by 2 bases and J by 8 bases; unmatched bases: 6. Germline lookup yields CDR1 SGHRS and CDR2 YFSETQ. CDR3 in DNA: TGCGCCAGCAGCTTCTCAGGGGGAGGCGAAAAACTGTTTTTT. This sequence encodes CASSFSGGGEKLFF.

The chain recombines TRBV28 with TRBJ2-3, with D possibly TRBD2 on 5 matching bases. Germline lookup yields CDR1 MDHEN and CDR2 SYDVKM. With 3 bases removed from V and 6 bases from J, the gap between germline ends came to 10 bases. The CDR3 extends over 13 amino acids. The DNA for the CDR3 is TGTGCCAGCAGTTTGCGGGTCACGGATACGCAGTATTTT. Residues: CASSLRVTDTQYF.

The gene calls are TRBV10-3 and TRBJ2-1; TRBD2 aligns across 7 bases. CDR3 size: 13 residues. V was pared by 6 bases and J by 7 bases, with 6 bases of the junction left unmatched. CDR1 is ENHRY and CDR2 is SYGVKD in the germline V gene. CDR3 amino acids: CAIRMAGVNEQFF. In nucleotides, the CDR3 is TGTGCCATCAGAATGGCGGGGGTTAATGAGCAGTTCTTC.

CDR3 amino acids: CASSPGTAEGYTF. Here the CDR3 DNA reads TGTGCCAGCAGCCCCGGGACTGCCGAGGGCTACACCTTC. The V call is TRBV7-9, the J call TRBJ1-2, with D possibly being TRBD1 (5 bases). Germline loops: CDR1 SEHNR, CDR2 FQNEAQ (reference sequence). This CDR3 has 13 amino acids. Trimming removed 5 bases at V and 8 bases at J, with 15 bases between.

The CDR3 coding sequence is TGTGCCAGCAGCTTAGCGGGCTTTGGAAACACCATATATTTT. It encodes CASSLAGFGNTIYF. This sequence joins TRBV7-2 and TRBJ1-3; D unclear. Germline CDR1 SGHTA, CDR2 FQGNSA. The V and J ends lost 0 bases and 3 bases respectively, with 6 bases between them. This CDR3 comprises 14 residues.

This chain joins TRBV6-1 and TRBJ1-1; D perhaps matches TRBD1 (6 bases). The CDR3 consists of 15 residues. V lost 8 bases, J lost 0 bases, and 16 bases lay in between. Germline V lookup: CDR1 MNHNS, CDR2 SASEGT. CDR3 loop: CASLRGEGMNTEAFF. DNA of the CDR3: TGTGCCAGCCTTAGGGGGGAGGGGATGAACACTGAAGCTTTCTTT.

The CDR3 region is CASSDSAGSTDTQYF. Here the CDR3 DNA reads TGTGCCAGCAGTGACTCAGCGGGGAGCACAGATACGCAGTATTTT. V and J are TRBV6-4 and TRBJ2-3, with 7 bases lining up with TRBD2. The junction had 0 bases not matched to a gene; V was cut back by 0 bases and J by 0 bases. Germline V gene sequence: CDR1 MRHNA, CDR2 SNTAGT. The length of the CDR3 is 15 residues.